Following are 22 T cell receptor beta chains from one sample sequenced in a study of post-analysis software for immune sequencing data. Findings and limits, study-wide: Included in a set of about 5 TRBV segments more frequent in patients than controls were TRBV5-6, TRBV5-1 and TRBV20-1.

The TCR beta cDNA libraries carried unique molecular identifiers. TCRdb analysed the PCR reads with MiXCR anew, one entry per CDR3 protein. The sample has 350,000 to 500,000 distinct CDR3 sequences, 39% seen once. Their antigens remain unidentified. The source material was blood. All receptors come from a girl aged 2 to 9 with multiple sclerosis.

The chain joins TRBV12-3 or TRBV12-4 to TRBJ2-3; D gene uncertain. The CDR3 contains 14 residues. V was pared by 6 bases and J by 3 bases, with 13 bases between. This chain's CDR3 is CASSVGLMTDTQYF. The CDR3 DNA reads as TGTGCCAGCAGCGTCGGCTTAATGACAGATACGCAGTATTTT.

The chain joins TRBV6-5 to TRBJ1-1; 7 positions match TRBD1. Germline values: CDR1 MNHEY, CDR2 SVGAGI. J gave up 6 bases and V 1 base, and 14 bases lay outside the gene matches. The CDR3 runs 17 residues. CDR3 sequence reads: CASSYLYRGVDSAEAFF. In DNA form, the CDR3 reads TGTGCCAGCAGTTACTTGTACAGGGGTGTAGATTCGGCTGAAGCTTTCTTT.

The genes are TRBV2 and TRBJ2-4; D might be TRBD2 (5 bases). CDR1 and CDR2 from the germline V gene are SNHLY and FYNNEI. V was pared by 8 bases and J by 1 base, with 21 bases between. This CDR3 region has 17 residues. For the CDR3, the DNA is TGTGCCAGCCTTCCGGGGATCAGTGAGCTGGCCAAAAACATTCAGTACTTC. Encoded protein: CASLPGISELAKNIQYF.

This clonotype was picked up a small number of times. The J gene is TRBJ2-7, the V gene TRBV29-1; 9 nucleotides align to TRBD1. From germline, CDR1 is SQVTM and CDR2 ANQGSEA. The CDR3 runs to 13 residues. Trimming took 7 bases from V and 1 from J; bases not matched to a gene: 5. The CDR3 loop is CSGLGTGSYEQYF. DNA for the CDR3: TGCAGCGGCCTCGGGACAGGGTCCTACGAGCAGTACTTC.

The CDR3 DNA sequence: TGTGCCAACCGAAGAAAGGTAAAAAGGTTCGGAAACACAGATACGCAGTATTTT. Its translation: CANRRKVKRFGNTDTQYF. The chain couples TRBV21-1 to TRBJ2-3. TRBV21-1 is shown as a pseudogene. The CDR3 has 18 amino acids.

J is TRBJ2-7 and V is TRBV4-1; TRBD1 matches 7 bases. CDR1 is MGHRA, CDR2 YSYEKL, per germline. The CDR3 is made up of 18 amino acids. V gave up 4 bases and J gave up 0 bases; unmatched junction bases: 15. The CDR3 coding sequence is TGCGCCAGCAGCCGAGTAGGGTCTGCGGCAGGGGGCTCCTACGAGCAGTACTTC. Translating gives CASSRVGSAAGGSYEQYF.

This clonotype occurred a few times. This chain connects TRBV28 to TRBJ2-5, with D perhaps TRBD1 (5 bases). The assigned J gene may be wrong: the sequence end matches TRBJ2-7 better. The CDR3 is 18 amino acids. Germline V gives CDR1 MDHEN, CDR2 SYDVKM. The CDR3: CASSSSIYWAPRTYEQYF. The CDR3 DNA is TGTGCCAGCAGTTCCTCCATCTACTGGGCACCCAGGACATACGAGCAGTACTTC.

The V call is TRBV12-3 or TRBV12-4, the J call TRBJ2-3; the match to TRBD2 covers 7 bases. With 1 base clipped from V and 11 bases from J, the junction kept 12 bases outside the gene matches. This CDR3 comprises 15 residues. This CDR3 is CASSLEGLGTDVQYF. In DNA, the CDR3 is TGTGCCAGCAGTTTAGAAGGACTAGGTACAGATGTGCAGTATTTT.

This clonotype was seen a few times. The chain carries TRBV29-1 and TRBJ2-5; D remains ambiguous. With 4 bases removed from V and 1 base from J, the gap between germline ends came to 7 bases. Germline-derived CDR1 and CDR2 are SQVTM and ANQGSEA. The CDR3 totals 12 residues. The CDR3 reads CSVATAQETQYF. The CDR3 DNA reads as TGCAGCGTTGCTACGGCCCAAGAGACCCAGTACTTC.

The CDR3 here is CASSPRQTVLYGYTF. CDR3 DNA: TGCGCCAGCAGCCCCCGACAGACAGTCCTCTATGGCTACACCTTC. The V call is TRBV5-1, the J call TRBJ1-2, with a tentative D call TRBD1 (5 bases). The germline V gene encodes CDR1 SGHRS and CDR2 YFSETQ. V was pared by 4 bases and J by 4 bases, with 17 bases between. The CDR3 runs 15 residues.

The rearrangement uses TRBV12-3 or TRBV12-4 and TRBJ1-2, with unresolved D. V was pared by 5 bases and J by 2 bases, with 9 bases between. CDR3 length: 13 amino acids. The CDR3 region has the DNA TGTGCCAGCAGTACGGGTGGGAACTATGGCTACACCTTC. Translating it yields CASSTGGNYGYTF.

The chain employs TRBV2 and TRBJ2-1, with 14 bases identical to TRBD2. CDR3 length equals 18 residues. V trimming: 1 base; J trimming: 14 bases; junction bases outside the gene matches: 16. Germline lookup yields CDR1 SNHLY and CDR2 FYNNEI. The CDR3 spells CASSEDRIGGLAGALKFF. CDR3 nucleotides: TGTGCCAGCAGTGAAGATCGGATAGGGGGACTAGCGGGGGCACTAAAGTTCTTC.

CDR3 coding DNA: TGCAGTGCGGGGCCCATCACCAGCACAGATACGCAGTATTTT. It specifies CSAGPITSTDTQYF. The rearrangement joins TRBV20-1 to TRBJ2-3, with D possibly being TRBD1 (5 bases). This CDR3 spans 14 amino acids. Trimming shortened V by 6 bases and J by 0 bases, and 13 bases separated the two germline ends. Looked up from germline, CDR1 is DFQATT and CDR2 is SNEGSKA (reference sequence).

In this sample, this clonotype turned up a few times. The rearrangement links TRBV7-2 to TRBJ2-7; TRBD2 matches at 13 bases. V was clipped by 3 bases and J by 0 bases; unmatched bases: 11. CDR3 length: 19 residues. Germline-derived CDR1 and CDR2 are SGHTA and FQGNSA. The CDR3 coding sequence is TGTGCCAGCAGCTTCAATCTACGGACTAGCGGGGGTAGCTCCTACGAGCAGTACTTC. Protein product: CASSFNLRTSGGSSYEQYF.

This clonotype was picked up a small number of times. V is TRBV5-1 and J is TRBJ2-1; 11 positions agree with TRBD1. Looked up from germline, CDR1 is SGHRS and CDR2 is YFSETQ. Trimming at V came to 4 bases and at J to 5 bases, leaving 2 bases not matched to a gene. This CDR3 spans 14 amino acids. CDR3 DNA sequence: TGCGCCAGCAGCCGGACAGGGGGCAACAATGAGCAGTTCTTC. Translating it yields CASSRTGGNNEQFF.

The V and J genes are TRBV12-5 and TRBJ2-1; 7 positions match TRBD1. The CDR3 contains 14 residues. The V segment lost 6 bases and the J segment 4 bases; nucleotides outside the gene matches: 6. The germline gives CDR1 LGHNT, CDR2 FRNRAP. CDR3 amino acids: CASGPGTAYNEQFF. The DNA of the CDR3 is TGTGCTAGTGGACCCGGGACAGCTTACAATGAGCAGTTCTTC.

The chain employs TRBV7-2 and TRBJ2-7; D gene unclear. CDR3 length equals 12 residues. The V gene lost 0 bases and the J gene lost 11 bases, with 11 bases spanning the gap. CDR1 is SGHTA, CDR2 FQGNSA, per germline. CDR3 residues: CASSLAQSVKYF. For the CDR3, the DNA is TGTGCCAGCAGCTTAGCCCAGAGTGTAAAGTACTTC.

The chain carries TRBV12-3 or TRBV12-4 and TRBJ2-5; TRBD2 agrees at 11 bases. The V and J ends lost 7 bases and 11 bases, in that order; junction bases with no gene match: 15. This CDR3 has 15 residues. CDR3 DNA sequence: TGTGCCAGCACCAAAAGACTAGCGGGGATCGATGAGCAGTACTTC. Amino acids: CASTKRLAGIDEQYF.

The rearrangement links TRBV9 to TRBJ2-3; the D is unclear. This CDR3 is 15 amino acids long. V shed 7 bases and J shed 1 base, with 16 bases lying between them. Per the germline V gene, CDR1 is SGDLS and CDR2 is YYNGEE. This CDR3 is CASSRKAGGTDTQYF. The CDR3 nucleotides read TGTGCCAGCTCCAGAAAAGCAGGAGGCACAGATACGCAGTATTTT. The full variable domain, with the rest looked up from reference TRBV9 and TRBJ2-3, is DSGVTQTPKHLITATGQRVTLRCSPRSGDLSVYWYQQSLDQGLQFLIQYYNGEERAKGNILERFSAQQFPDLHSELNLSSLELGDSALYFCASSRKAGGTDTQYFGPGTRLTVL.

A few counts support this clonotype. The genes are TRBV29-1 and TRBJ2-3; D is ambiguous. Trimming took off 4 bases at V and 2 bases at J, with 10 bases between the two ends. CDR1 and CDR2 from the germline V gene are SQVTM and ANQGSEA. This CDR3 region has 13 residues. CDR3 DNA: TGCAGCGTTGGTTTAACAGTCACAGATACGCAGTATTTT. It yields the protein CSVGLTVTDTQYF.

This chain joins TRBV7-3 and TRBJ1-1, with TRBD1 matching over 9 bases. Germline V gene data show CDR1 as SGHTA and CDR2 as FQGTGA. The CDR3 has 15 residues. The J segment lost 5 bases and the V segment lost 4 bases, leaving 8 bases of the junction unmatched. CDR3 protein: CASSSNRGRTTEAFF. The CDR3 DNA is TGTGCCAGCAGCTCTAACAGGGGGCGCACGACTGAAGCTTTCTTT.

The CDR3 reads CASSRHRAARETQYF. CDR3 nucleotides: TGTGCCAGCAGTCGGCACAGGGCGGCGCGGGAGACCCAGTACTTC. The V and J genes are TRBV6-5 and TRBJ2-5, with D maybe TRBD1 (6 bases). V was clipped by 5 bases and J by 5 bases, with 18 bases between them. Germline V gives CDR1 MNHEY, CDR2 SVGAGI. This CDR3 is 15 amino acids long.